This TCR beta chain was observed in a study of T-cell reconstitution after alpha-beta-depleted transplantation in children. This clonotype was found a few times. Molecular barcoding with unique molecular identifiers was used for the TCRbeta library. Via MiXCR, TCRdb re-called the PCR reads, giving one row per CDR3 protein. The table records hundreds of thousands of distinct CDR3 sequences, approximately 15% of them present only once. The sample here was PBMCs, mostly from graft donor cells, taken 360 days after TCRalphabeta/CD19-depleted stem cell transplant. The receptor comes from a male patient younger than 18 who had a stem cell transplant for acute lymphoblastic leukemia, so the T cells may come from the graft donor.

Written as DNA, the CDR3 is TGTGCCAGCAGTCCTTTAGACAGTAACTACGAGCAGTACTTC. Amino acids: CASSPLDSNYEQYF. J is TRBJ2-7 and V is TRBV6-1; D is perhaps TRBD1 (5 bases). Trimming pared 5 bases from V and 3 bases from J, leaving 14 bases between. This CDR3 is 14 amino acids long. CDR1 and CDR2 from the germline V gene are MNHNS and SASEGT.